The 14 T cell receptor beta chains given below trace back to one sample, sequenced in a study of T cells in localized non-small cell lung cancer. Method: immunoSEQ multiplex PCR; TCRdb's copy keeps in-frame clones and lacks some. The table lists 35,000 or so clones, 80% to 90% of them singletons. The sample was peripheral blood, taken before any cancer treatment. The receptors originated from a woman aged 35 to 75 with stage I lung adenocarcinoma.

The chain recombines TRBV29-1 with TRBJ2-4, with TRBD2 matching 14 bases. CDR1 and CDR2 (germline): SQVTM, ANQGSEA. V shed 4 bases, J shed 6 bases, and the junction held 8 bases outside the gene matches. The CDR3 is made up of 16 amino acids. CDR3 loop: CSVGGTSGSWANIQYF. The DNA of the CDR3 is TGCAGCGTTGGAGGGACTAGCGGGAGTTGGGCAAACATTCAGTACTTC.

V usage is TRBV4-1 and J usage is TRBJ2-7; 7 positions match TRBD1. The CDR3 is 15 amino acids. Germline CDR1 and CDR2: MGHRA and YSYEKL. V shed 3 bases, J shed 6 bases, and the junction held 11 bases outside the gene matches. In DNA form, the CDR3 reads TGCGCCAGCAGCCATACTTTAGGGGGCGCAACCGAGCAGTACTTC. Amino acid sequence: CASSHTLGGATEQYF.

The rearrangement joins TRBV6-5 to TRBJ2-2, with D hard to call. Germline CDR1 is MNHEY and CDR2 is SVGAGI. The V and J ends lost 3 bases and 6 bases respectively, with 14 bases between them. The CDR3 is 15 residues long. This CDR3 reads CASSYLWSEAGELFF. CDR3 sequence (DNA): TGTGCCAGCAGTTATCTCTGGTCCGAGGCCGGGGAGCTGTTTTTT.

The chain employs TRBV14 and TRBJ2-7; maybe TRBD1 (6 bases). The germline CDR1 and CDR2 sequences are SGHDN and FVKESK. The CDR3 contains 15 residues. Trimming pared 3 bases from V and 1 base from J, leaving 13 bases between. The CDR3 DNA sequence: TGTGCCAGCAGCCAGAACAGGGCCCAATCCTACGAGCAGTACTTC. It translates to CASSQNRAQSYEQYF.

Comments on this clone: The sample carries other DNA sequences with the same CDR3. This chain joins TRBV28 and TRBJ2-5; 8 bases agree with TRBD2. Germline CDR1 and CDR2: MDHEN and SYDVKM. The CDR3 spans 15 residues. The J segment lost 2 bases and the V segment lost 5 bases, leaving 7 bases of the junction unmatched. The chain's CDR3 is CASSPLAGGQETQYF. The DNA for the CDR3 is TGTGCCAGCAGTCCCCTAGCGGGCGGTCAAGAGACCCAGTACTTC.

The chain has TRBV28 and TRBJ1-5; D is ambiguous. The CDR3 has 12 residues. CDR1 MDHEN and CDR2 SYDVKM come from the germline V gene. V was pared by 8 bases and J by 7 bases, with 12 bases between. In DNA, the CDR3 is TGTGCCAGCGAAGTGGCGAGACAGCCCCAGCATTTT. Encoded protein: CASEVARQPQHF.

CDR3 amino acids: CASSPSAYNTEAFF. The DNA for the CDR3 is TGTGCCAGCAGTCCCAGTGCCTATAACACTGAAGCTTTCTTT. The V and J genes are TRBV28 and TRBJ1-1; no firm D call. CDR3 length: 14 residues. V was cut by 5 bases and J by 2 bases, with 12 bases left in between. Per germline, CDR1 MDHEN and CDR2 SYDVKM.

This CDR3 reads CASSLLALANYGYTF. The CDR3 nucleotides read TGCGCCAGCAGCCTTCTGGCCCTAGCTAACTATGGCTACACCTTC. The J gene is TRBJ1-2, the V gene TRBV4-1; D remains ambiguous. The V gene lost 4 bases and the J gene lost 0 bases, with 12 bases spanning the gap. Germline lookup yields CDR1 MGHRA and CDR2 YSYEKL. This CDR3 has 15 amino acids.

The rearrangement links TRBV28 to TRBJ1-2; 7 nucleotides line up with TRBD1. V shed 6 bases, J shed 7 bases, and the junction held 5 bases outside the gene matches. This CDR3 is built from 12 residues. Germline values: CDR1 MDHEN, CDR2 SYDVKM. The chain's CDR3 is CASSQTGFGYTF. CDR3 bases: TGTGCCAGCAGCCAGACAGGGTTTGGCTACACCTTC.

The chain carries TRBV11-2 and TRBJ2-2, with D possibly being TRBD2 (5 bases). The germline CDR1 and CDR2 sequences are SGHAT and FQNNGV. The CDR3 spans 18 residues. V lost 0 bases and J 1 base, leaving 15 bases between the germline ends. The CDR3 nucleotides read TGTGCCAGCAGCTTAGATTTCCCCCCTCGGGGGAACACCGGGGAGCTGTTTTTT. Its translation: CASSLDFPPRGNTGELFF. The entire variable domain, with the rest obtained from reference TRBV11-2 and TRBJ2-2, is as follows: EAGVAQSPRYKIIEKRQSVAFWCNPISGHATLYWYQQILGQGPKLLIQFQNNGVVDDSQLPKDRFSAERLKGVDSTLKIQPAKLEDSAVYLCASSLDFPPRGNTGELFFGEGSRLTVL.

This clone showed up just a few times. The chain employs TRBV27 and TRBJ2-7; D not resolved. V lost 0 bases and J lost 9, with 12 bases in between. This CDR3 comprises 13 residues. Germline values: CDR1 MNHEY, CDR2 SMNVEV (reference sequence). CDR3 coding DNA: TGTGCCAGCAGTTTATCGCGTTGGCTCGCGCAGTACTTC. Amino acid sequence: CASSLSRWLAQYF.

This sequence joins TRBV7-9 and TRBJ2-1; 10 bases match TRBD2. This CDR3 region has 17 residues. J lost 6 bases, V lost 3 bases, and 11 bases had no gene match. CDR1 SEHNR and CDR2 FQNEAQ come from the germline V gene (reference sequence). The CDR3 sequence is CASSFFPSSGRGNEQFF. In DNA, the CDR3 is TGTGCCAGCAGCTTCTTCCCATCCAGCGGGAGGGGCAATGAGCAGTTCTTC.

The chain has TRBV11-2 and TRBJ2-4; D call uncertain. The CDR3 is 12 residues long. CDR1 and CDR2 from the germline V gene are SGHAT and FQNNGV. Trimming removed 1 base from V and 12 bases from J, with 10 bases in between. CDR3 nucleotides: TGTGCCAGCAGCTTAGGCCCCCGGGCTCAGTACTTC. This encodes CASSLGPRAQYF.

This rearrangement joins TRBV5-1 to TRBJ2-1; 10 bases line up with TRBD1. Germline trimming cut 0 bases from V and 6 bases from J; bases unmatched to any gene: 9. This CDR3 contains 17 residues. Germline V CDR1 and CDR2: SGHRS, YFSETQ. The CDR3 sequence: CASSLGGTGVLRNEQFF. The CDR3 DNA reads TGCGCCAGCAGCTTGGGAGGGACAGGGGTCTTACGCAATGAGCAGTTCTTC.